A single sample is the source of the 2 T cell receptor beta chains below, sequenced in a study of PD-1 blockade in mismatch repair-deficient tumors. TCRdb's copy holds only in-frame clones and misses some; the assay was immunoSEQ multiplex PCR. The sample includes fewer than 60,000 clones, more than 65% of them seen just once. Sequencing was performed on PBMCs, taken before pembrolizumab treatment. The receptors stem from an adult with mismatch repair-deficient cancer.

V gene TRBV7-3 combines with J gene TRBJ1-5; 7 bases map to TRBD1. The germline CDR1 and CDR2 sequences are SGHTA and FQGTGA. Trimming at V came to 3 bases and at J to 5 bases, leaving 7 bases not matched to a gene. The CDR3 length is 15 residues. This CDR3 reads CASSLSGTDYQPQHF. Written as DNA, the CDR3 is TGTGCCAGCAGCTTGTCAGGGACAGATTATCAGCCCCAGCATTTT.

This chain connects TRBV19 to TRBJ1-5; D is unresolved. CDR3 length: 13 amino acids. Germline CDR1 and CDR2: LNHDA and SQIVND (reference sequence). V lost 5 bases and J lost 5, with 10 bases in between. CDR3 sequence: CASSWAVDQPQHF. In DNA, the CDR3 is TGTGCCAGTAGTTGGGCGGTAGATCAGCCCCAGCATTTT.